The 15 T cell receptor beta chains below all came from one sample that was sequenced in a study of blood T cell repertoires in COVID-19. Profiling relied on immunoSEQ multiplex PCR, and the TCRdb table lists in-frame clones only, not all of them. The repertoire has approximately 160,000 clones, roughly 93% of them found once; the top ten carry roughly 2%. The sequencing sample was made of peripheral blood. The receptors were gathered from a woman aged 55-70 years with COVID-19, enrolled during active disease.

The V gene is TRBV27, the J gene TRBJ2-5, with D perhaps matching TRBD1 (5 bases). The CDR3 sequence is 13 residues long. Trimming took off 6 bases at V and 8 bases at J, with 16 bases between the two ends. From germline, CDR1 is MNHEY and CDR2 SMNVEV (reference sequence). DNA of the CDR3: TGTGCCAGCAGACAAGGGCAGGGCTCAACCCAGTACTTC. Residues: CASRQGQGSTQYF.

The rearrangement uses TRBV7-2 and TRBJ2-7, with 7 bases matching TRBD2. This CDR3 is built from 16 residues. Germline V gene lookup returns CDR1 SGHTA and CDR2 FQGNSA. V gave up 5 bases and J gave up 0 bases; unmatched junction bases: 10. The CDR3 nucleotides are TGTGCCAGCAGCCCCCTGGGGGGGGTCAGCTCCTACGAGCAGTACTTC. This gives the protein CASSPLGGVSSYEQYF. The complete variable domain, with remaining parts taken from reference TRBV7-2 and TRBJ2-7, reads GAGVSQSPSNKVTEKGKDVELRCDPISGHTALYWYRQSLGQGLEFLIYFQGNSAPDKSGLPSDRFSAERTGGSVSTLTIQRTQQEDSAVYLCASSPLGGVSSYEQYFGPGTRLTVT.

This clone occurred once. The chain employs TRBV6-6 and TRBJ2-3; TRBD1 aligns across 9 bases. V lost 5 bases, J lost 5 bases, and 14 bases stayed unmatched. CDR1 and CDR2 from the germline V gene are MNHNY and SVGAGI (reference sequence). This CDR3 is 17 amino acids long. DNA for the CDR3: TGTGCCAGCAGTCGCCCCGGGACAGGGATTTGGGAAGATACGCAGTATTTT. It specifies CASSRPGTGIWEDTQYF.

The V and J genes are TRBV5-6 and TRBJ1-1; D gene unclear. Deletions cut 3 bases from V and 7 bases from J, with 10 bases between. The CDR3 totals 12 residues. Germline V gene data show CDR1 as SGHDT and CDR2 as YYEEEE. The CDR3 reads CASSSGGSEAFF. The CDR3 coding sequence is TGTGCCAGCAGCTCCGGAGGGAGTGAAGCTTTCTTT.

The rearrangement joins TRBV6-2 or TRBV6-3 to TRBJ2-1; TRBD2 is a possible D gene (5 bases). CDR3 size: 19 residues. V shed 0 bases and J shed 6 bases, with 24 bases lying between them. Germline CDR1 reads MNHEY; CDR2 reads SVGEGT. The CDR3 bases are TGTGCCAGCAGTTACTCCCGACAAGACCGGACTCCGACCAGCAATGAGCAGTTCTTC. Translation gives CASSYSRQDRTPTSNEQFF.

To note about this clone: This specimen includes other DNA sequences encoding the same CDR3. J is TRBJ1-5 and V is TRBV29-1; D perhaps matches TRBD1 (5 bases). Germline V lookup: CDR1 SQVTM, CDR2 ANQGSEA. Between the trimmed V and J ends, which lost 4 bases and 3 bases, there was a span of 10 bases. The CDR3 length is 13 residues. The CDR3 loop is CSVGLGVNQPQHF. CDR3 coding DNA: TGCAGCGTTGGATTAGGGGTCAATCAGCCCCAGCATTTT. The variable domain in full, completed from reference TRBV29-1 and TRBJ1-5, reads SAVISQKPSRDICQRGTSLTIQCQVDSQVTMMFWYRQQPGQSLTLIATANQGSEATYESGFVIDKFPISRPNLTFSTLTVSNMSPEDSSIYLCSVGLGVNQPQHFGDGTRLSIL.

This chain uses TRBV4-2 with TRBJ1-2; 7 bases are shared with TRBD1. V was pared by 3 bases and J by 4 bases, with 5 bases of the junction left unmatched. This CDR3 has 14 residues. Germline assignment: CDR1 LGHNA and CDR2 YNFKEQ. The CDR3 region has the DNA TGTGCCAGCAGCCACGGCACAGGGGCCTATGGCTACACCTTC. Translated: CASSHGTGAYGYTF.

The rearrangement uses TRBV4-2 and TRBJ2-1; 11 positions match TRBD2. Trimming at V came to 1 base and at J to 7 bases, leaving 9 bases not matched to a gene. The V gene's germline CDR1 is LGHNA and CDR2 YNFKEQ. This CDR3 comprises 17 residues. CDR3 amino acids: CASSQGEPSGGRNEQFF. The DNA for the CDR3 is TGTGCCAGCAGCCAAGGTGAACCTAGCGGGGGGCGGAATGAGCAGTTCTTC.

The J gene is TRBJ1-5, the V gene TRBV3-1 (or the pseudogene TRBV3-2); 8 positions agree with TRBD1. The length of the CDR3 is 14 residues. The V and J ends lost 4 bases and 7 bases, in that order; junction bases with no gene match: 6. Germline values: CDR1 LGHDT, CDR2 YNNKEL (reference sequence). Written as DNA, the CDR3 is TGTGCCAGCAGCCGCGGACAGGGAGGCCAGCCCCAGCATTTT. As protein: CASSRGQGGQPQHF.

The chain uses TRBV5-6 and TRBJ2-3, with 8 nucleotides matching TRBD2. The V gene end was trimmed by 4 bases and the J gene end by 3 bases; junction bases not matched to a gene: 4. The CDR3 runs 14 residues. The V gene's germline CDR1 is SGHDT and CDR2 YYEEEE. The CDR3 DNA sequence: TGTGCCAGCAGCGCAGGACTAGCAACAGATACGCAGTATTTT. Encoded protein: CASSAGLATDTQYF.

The chain uses TRBV2 and TRBJ1-1; 11 bases fit TRBD1. The CDR3 is made up of 18 amino acids. The J segment lost 4 bases and the V segment lost 6 bases, leaving 16 bases of the junction unmatched. CDR1 is SNHLY, CDR2 FYNNEI, per germline. CDR3 sequence: CASSGPGDRGFLGTEAFF. The CDR3 coding sequence is TGTGCCAGCAGCGGGCCCGGGGACAGGGGGTTCTTGGGCACTGAAGCTTTCTTT.

V usage is TRBV9 and J usage is TRBJ1-3; D remains ambiguous. The CDR3 is made up of 13 amino acids. CDR1 SGDLS and CDR2 YYNGEE come from the germline V gene. V gave up 4 bases and J gave up 3 bases, with 8 bases separating them. The CDR3 loop reads CASSTRSGNTIYF. In DNA form, the CDR3 reads TGTGCCAGCAGCACACGAAGTGGAAACACCATATATTTT.

The chain combines TRBV7-2 with TRBJ2-7; tentative D call: TRBD1 (6 bases). Germline assignment: CDR1 SGHTA and CDR2 FQGNSA. The CDR3 sequence is 14 residues long. Trimming removed 0 bases at V and 2 bases at J, with 8 bases between. The CDR3 DNA reads TGTGCCAGCAGCTTAGCGCCAGGGGCCTACGAGCAGTACTTC. Its translation: CASSLAPGAYEQYF.

This sequence joins TRBV7-9 and TRBJ1-1; D remains ambiguous. In germline, CDR1 is SEHNR, CDR2 FQNEAQ (reference sequence). This CDR3 contains 14 residues. V was shortened by 1 base and J by 11 bases, with 17 bases between the two germline ends. CDR3: CASSLGVWPEVAFF. Here the CDR3 DNA reads TGTGCCAGCAGCTTAGGAGTCTGGCCGGAGGTGGCTTTCTTT. Variable domain in full (rest from reference TRBV7-9 and TRBJ1-1): DTGVSQNPRHKITKRGQNVTFRCDPISEHNRLYWYRQTLGQGPEFLTYFQNEAQLEKSRLLSDRFSAERPKGSFSTLEIQRTEQGDSAMYLCASSLGVWPEVAFFGQGTRLTVV.

This chain uses TRBV3-1 (or the pseudogene TRBV3-2) with TRBJ1-1; D remains ambiguous. There are 13 residues in the CDR3. V was cut by 0 bases and J by 1 base, with 3 bases left in between. Germline V gives CDR1 LGHDT, CDR2 YNNKEL (reference sequence). As DNA, the CDR3 is TGTGCCAGCAGCCAAGACTGGAACACTGAAGCTTTCTTT. Translating it yields CASSQDWNTEAFF.